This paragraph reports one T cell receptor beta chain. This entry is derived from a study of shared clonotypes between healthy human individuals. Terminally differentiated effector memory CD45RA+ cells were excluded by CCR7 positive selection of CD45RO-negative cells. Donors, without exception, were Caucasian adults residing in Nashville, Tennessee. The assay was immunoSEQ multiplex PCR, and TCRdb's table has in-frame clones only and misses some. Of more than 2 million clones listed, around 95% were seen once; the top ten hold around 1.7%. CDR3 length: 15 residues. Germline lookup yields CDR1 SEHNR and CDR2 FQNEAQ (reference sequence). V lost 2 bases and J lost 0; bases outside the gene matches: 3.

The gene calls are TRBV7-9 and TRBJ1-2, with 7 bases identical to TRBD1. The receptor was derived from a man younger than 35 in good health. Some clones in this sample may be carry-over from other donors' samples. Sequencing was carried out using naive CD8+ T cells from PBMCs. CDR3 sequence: CASSLSGTANYGYTF. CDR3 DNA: TGTGCCAGCAGCTTATCCGGGACAGCTAACTATGGCTACACCTTC.